This TCR beta chain was identified during a study of cytomegalovirus exposure and HLA in healthy donors. In its sample, this clone was seen once. Germline V gene lookup returns CDR1 SQVTM and CDR2 ANQGSEA. Between the trimmed V and J ends, which lost 3 bases and 8 bases, there was a span of 19 bases. The CDR3 is made up of 14 amino acids. Use of 60 Vbeta and 13 Jbeta primers characterized the PCR. Profiled with immunoSEQ multiplex PCR; TCRdb holds only in-frame clones, not every one. The profile shows about 90,000 clones, around 89% of them singletons. Material: PBMCs. The chain recombines TRBV29-1 with TRBJ1-1; the D gene is possibly TRBD1 (6 bases). The origin of this receptor is a man between 18 and 29 years old in good health and CMV-seronegative. CDR3: CSVDGGGALGEAFF. CDR3 bases: TGCAGCGTTGATGGCGGGGGGGCTCTTGGCGAAGCTTTCTTT.